This T cell receptor (beta chain) stems from a study of CD8 T cells in Susac syndrome. Negative isolation was used for CD8+ and CD4+ T cells and FACS enrichment for TEMRA cells. Reverse transcription of about 0.45 to 1 ug RNA was performed with random hexamers. Amplification of TCR beta CDR3 across 54 Vbeta and 13 Jbeta was performed with immunoSEQ multiplex PCR. TCRdb re-derived calls from the immunoSEQ multiplex PCR reads in MiXCR, one entry per CDR3 protein. The table has around 130,000 distinct CDR3 sequences, 90% to 95% seen once. The CDR3 covers 15 residues. Germline CDR1 reads KGHSH; CDR2 reads LQKENI. V trimming: 6 bases; J trimming: 5 bases; junction bases outside the gene matches: 10.

Sequencing was carried out using CD4+ T cells from PBMCs. The clonotype originates from a human donor in good health. The chain employs TRBV18 and TRBJ2-7, with TRBD2 matching 10 bases. CDR3 coding DNA: TGTGCCAGCTCCAGTACTAGCGGGATTATCCACGAGCAGTACTTC. Its protein is CASSSTSGIIHEQYF.